This T cell receptor beta chain originates from a study of identifying expanded T cells in peripheral blood. Study-level findings and limits: Approximately 1.1 clones differed between technical replicates, versus about 17 and 20 over time. Across healthy donors, higher total template counts meant significantly greater approximately two-week count variance.

Germline V CDR1 and CDR2: SGHDN, FVKESK. The V gene end was trimmed by 2 bases and the J gene end by 8 bases; junction bases not matched to a gene: 15. This CDR3 spans 18 amino acids. This clone was observed once. What it binds is unknown. During the collection period, no donor immune events like infections were recorded. The assay was immunoSEQ multiplex PCR, and TCRdb's table has in-frame clones only and misses some. The sample contains some 96,000 clones, about 90% of which appear only once. The source is a person aged 18 to 70 in good health. Sequencing was performed on blood. The chain joins TRBV14 to TRBJ1-2, with 12 bases aligning to TRBD1. DNA for the CDR3: TGTGCCAGCAGCCAACCCGGGACAGGGGGCAAGGGTCGATCGGGCTACACCTTC. Its protein is CASSQPGTGGKGRSGYTF.